These 21 T cell receptor beta chains share one sample of origin, sequenced in a study of cytomegalovirus exposure and HLA in healthy donors. With 60 Vbeta and 13 Jbeta primers, the PCR was carried out. Assay used: immunoSEQ multiplex PCR; TCRdb lists only in-frame clones, some missing. The repertoire has 150,000 to 200,000 clones, roughly 80% of them found once; the top ten carry roughly 1.9%. The specimen sequenced was PBMCs. Receptor source: a human donor in good health.

The chain combines TRBV10-3 with TRBJ2-5; 9 bases match TRBD1. The germline V gene encodes CDR1 ENHRY and CDR2 SYGVKD. The CDR3 runs to 15 residues. The ends lost 5 bases at V and 4 bases at J; junction bases unmatched: 8. CDR3 sequence: CAISKGDRVGETQYF. The CDR3 DNA reads as TGTGCCATCAGTAAGGGGGACAGGGTAGGAGAGACCCAGTACTTC.

This chain uses TRBV9 with TRBJ1-2; tentative D call: TRBD1 (6 bases). The CDR3 contains 15 residues. The germline CDR1 and CDR2 sequences are SGDLS and YYNGEE. The V end was cut by 4 bases, the J end by 6 bases, with 19 bases between. CDR3 sequence (DNA): TGTGCCAGCAGCTCAGGCGGGGGCGACCTCCATGGCTACACCTTC. This codes for CASSSGGGDLHGYTF.

This rearrangement joins TRBV2 to TRBJ1-1; a weak D match, TRBD1 (6 bases). This CDR3 has 14 residues. Germline V gives CDR1 SNHLY, CDR2 FYNNEI. Trimming removed 0 bases from V and 6 bases from J, with 11 bases in between. The CDR3 DNA follows: TGTGCCAGCAGTGAAGCCGGAGGGGGGGCTGAAGCTTTCTTT. Protein product: CASSEAGGGAEAFF. Full variable domain (missing parts from reference TRBV2 and TRBJ1-1): EPEVTQTPSHQVTQMGQEVILRCVPISNHLYFYWYRQILGQKVEFLVSFYNNEISEKSEIFDDQFSVERPDGSNFTLKIRSTKLEDSAMYFCASSEAGGGAEAFFGQGTRLTVV.

J is TRBJ1-2 and V is TRBV7-2; TRBD1 matches at 8 bases. The V and J ends lost 3 bases and 7 bases, in that order; junction bases with no gene match: 13. CDR3 length: 16 residues. From germline, CDR1 is SGHTA and CDR2 FQGNSA. As DNA, the CDR3 is TGTGCCAGCAGCTTGCCGGGACAGGATCGCCTGGGTGGCTACACCTTC. Translated: CASSLPGQDRLGGYTF. Complete variable domain (other parts from reference TRBV7-2 and TRBJ1-2): GAGVSQSPSNKVTEKGKDVELRCDPISGHTALYWYRQSLGQGLEFLIYFQGNSAPDKSGLPSDRFSAERTGGSVSTLTIQRTQQEDSAVYLCASSLPGQDRLGGYTFGSGTRLTVV.

The rearrangement uses TRBV11-3 and TRBJ2-5, with a tentative D call TRBD1 (6 bases). The CDR3 spans 15 residues. The V gene's germline CDR1 is SGHNT and CDR2 YENEEA. Trimming shortened V by 4 bases and J by 1 base, and 13 bases separated the two germline ends. CDR3 loop: CASSWPGQRQETQYF. CDR3 nucleotide sequence: TGTGCCAGCAGCTGGCCGGGACAACGCCAAGAGACCCAGTACTTC. The complete variable domain, with remaining parts taken from reference TRBV11-3 and TRBJ2-5, reads EAGVVQSPRYKIIEKKQPVAFWCNPISGHNTLYWYLQNLGQGPELLIRYENEEAVDDSQLPKDRFSAERLKGVDSTLKIQPAELGDSAVYLCASSWPGQRQETQYFGPGTRLLVL.

The chain combines TRBV2 with TRBJ1-5, with D unclear. CDR3 size: 13 residues. The germline V gene encodes CDR1 SNHLY and CDR2 FYNNEI. V was cut by 3 bases and J by 11 bases, with 14 bases left in between. CDR3 coding DNA: TGTGCCAGCAGTGATGGGCCAGATCAATCCCAGCATTTT. Its translation: CASSDGPDQSQHF. Combining the CDR3 with reference TRBV2 and TRBJ1-5 gives the whole variable domain EPEVTQTPSHQVTQMGQEVILRCVPISNHLYFYWYRQILGQKVEFLVSFYNNEISEKSEIFDDQFSVERPDGSNFTLKIRSTKLEDSAMYFCASSDGPDQSQHFGDGTRLSIL.

The chain recombines TRBV6-5 with TRBJ2-5; TRBD2 matches at 8 bases. This CDR3 is 11 amino acids long. The V segment lost 7 bases and the J segment 7 bases; nucleotides outside the gene matches: 2. From germline, CDR1 is MNHEY and CDR2 SVGAGI. This chain's CDR3 is CASNRGGTQYF. CDR3 in DNA: TGTGCCAGCAACCGGGGGGGGACCCAGTACTTC.

The chain links TRBV25-1 to TRBJ1-5; D gene unclear. Per the germline V gene, CDR1 is MGHDK and CDR2 is SYGVNS. V was clipped by 1 base and J by 9 bases, with 7 bases between them. The CDR3 contains 12 residues. CDR3 DNA: TGTGCCAGCAGTGAATTGGACTGGCCCCAGCATTTT. Translating gives CASSELDWPQHF.

The rearrangement links TRBV5-1 to TRBJ2-1; 10 positions agree with TRBD2. The V gene end was trimmed by 5 bases and the J gene end by 8 bases; junction bases not matched to a gene: 7. CDR1 SGHRS and CDR2 YFSETQ come from the germline V gene. The CDR3 length is 14 residues. CDR3 bases: TGCGCCAGCAGGTCGACTAGCGGGTCCGATGAGCAGTTCTTC. Translated: CASRSTSGSDEQFF.

CDR3 amino acids: CASSLARSGDTQYF. The DNA for the CDR3 is TGCGCCAGCAGCTTGGCTCGCAGCGGGGATACGCAGTATTTT. The chain links TRBV5-1 to TRBJ2-3; D might be TRBD2 (6 bases). Looked up from germline, CDR1 is SGHRS and CDR2 is YFSETQ. The CDR3 length is 14 residues. V shed 0 bases and J shed 6 bases, with 11 bases lying between them.

CDR3 sequence (DNA): TGTGCCAGCAGCGCTGGACAGAACACTGAAGCTTTCTTT. This translates into CASSAGQNTEAFF. The chain is built from TRBV9 and TRBJ1-1; tentatively, D is TRBD1 (5 bases). Germline V gene data show CDR1 as SGDLS and CDR2 as YYNGEE. CDR3 length: 13 amino acids. V lost 3 bases and J 1 base, leaving 7 bases between the germline ends.

The chain links TRBV28 to TRBJ1-2; TRBD1 matches at 8 bases. Germline V lookup: CDR1 MDHEN, CDR2 SYDVKM. After removal of 6 bases from V and 4 bases from J, the junction contained 7 bases not matched to a gene. The CDR3 loop spans 14 amino acids. In DNA, the CDR3 is TGTGCCAGCAGGGTGACAGGGGTTCTCTATGGCTACACCTTC. Its protein product is CASRVTGVLYGYTF.

The rearrangement uses TRBV7-2 and TRBJ2-7; maybe TRBD2 (5 bases). V dropped 10 bases and J dropped 3 bases, with 16 bases sitting between them. CDR1 SGHTA and CDR2 FQGNSA come from the germline V gene. The CDR3 runs 13 residues. The CDR3 coding sequence is TGTGCCACCGGACTGAGGGCCGGCTACGAGCAGTACTTC. Its protein product is CATGLRAGYEQYF.

This chain joins TRBV7-9 and TRBJ2-6; perhaps TRBD1 as D (7 bases). V gave up 11 bases and J gave up 4 bases, with 21 bases separating them. CDR1 is SEHNR and CDR2 is FQNEAQ in the germline V gene (reference sequence). This CDR3 is built from 16 residues. The CDR3 DNA reads as TGTGCCTCAGGGGGGTCGCCTAAATGGGGGGCCAACGTCCTGACTTTC. This sequence encodes CASGGSPKWGANVLTF.

In its sample, this clone was seen once. The chain links TRBV6-5 to TRBJ2-3; perhaps TRBD2 as D (6 bases). The germline V gene has CDR1 MNHEY and CDR2 SVGAGI. V lost 2 bases, J lost 1 base, and 13 bases lay in between. The CDR3 is made up of 16 amino acids. CDR3 amino acids: CASSYGTQVGTDTQYF. The CDR3, as DNA: TGTGCCAGCAGTTACGGGACTCAGGTTGGCACAGATACGCAGTATTTT.

This clone was seen a few times. The gene calls are TRBV7-2 and TRBJ2-3; a weak D match, TRBD2 (5 bases). The germline CDR1 and CDR2 sequences are SGHTA and FQGNSA. The CDR3 consists of 14 residues. The V and J ends lost 0 bases and 10 bases respectively, with 14 bases between them. DNA for the CDR3: TGTGCCAGCAGCTTAGCAACCGCCATGCGGGCGCAGTATTTT. The encoded protein is CASSLATAMRAQYF.

This clone was counted a single time. The chain combines TRBV6-5 with TRBJ1-1; D not resolved. The germline V and J ends were trimmed by 7 bases and 0 bases, with 9 bases remaining between them. Germline CDR1 and CDR2: MNHEY and SVGAGI. The CDR3 is made up of 13 amino acids. The CDR3 protein is CASMAGLNTEAFF. CDR3 nucleotide sequence: TGTGCCAGCATGGCGGGCTTGAACACTGAAGCTTTCTTT.

V and J are TRBV2 and TRBJ2-3, with D possibly TRBD2 on 7 matching bases. This CDR3 has 13 amino acids. From germline, CDR1 is SNHLY and CDR2 FYNNEI. V lost 3 bases, J lost 6 bases, and 10 bases lay in between. Written as DNA, the CDR3 is TGTGCCAGCAGTGACGGGGGGCCGGATACGCAGTATTTT. It encodes CASSDGGPDTQYF. The full variable domain, in which reference TRBV2 and TRBJ2-3 provide the parts outside the CDR3, is EPEVTQTPSHQVTQMGQEVILRCVPISNHLYFYWYRQILGQKVEFLVSFYNNEISEKSEIFDDQFSVERPDGSNFTLKIRSTKLEDSAMYFCASSDGGPDTQYFGPGTRLTVL.

The chain recombines TRBV10-3 with TRBJ2-2; a possible D gene is TRBD1 (5 bases). The ends were cut back, 0 bases at V and 0 bases at J, with 5 bases in the middle. This CDR3 spans 15 amino acids. In germline, CDR1 is ENHRY, CDR2 SYGVKD. The DNA of the CDR3 is TGTGCCATCAGTGAGTCGGGGCCGAACACCGGGGAGCTGTTTTTT. Its protein product is CAISESGPNTGELFF.

This chain uses TRBV2 with TRBJ2-7; D is undetermined. The V and J ends lost 10 bases and 5 bases respectively, with 12 bases between them. The CDR3 extends over 11 amino acids. Germline assignment: CDR1 SNHLY and CDR2 FYNNEI. The CDR3 reads CATRGANEQYF. Written as DNA, the CDR3 is TGTGCCACACGAGGAGCGAACGAGCAGTACTTC.

This clone was counted only a few times. The chain joins TRBV5-1 to TRBJ2-7; 7 bases fit TRBD1. CDR1 is SGHRS and CDR2 is YFSETQ in the germline V gene. V shed 4 bases and J 4 bases; nucleotides not matched to a gene: 11. This CDR3 is built from 15 residues. CDR3 sequence reads: CASSLGTVGEYEQYF. CDR3 nucleotide sequence: TGCGCCAGCAGCCTAGGGACAGTGGGGGAATACGAGCAGTACTTC.